Each of the 31 T cell receptor beta chains below was sequenced from the same sample in a study of T cell responses to AZD1222 COVID-19 vaccine. Assay used: immunoSEQ multiplex PCR; TCRdb lists only in-frame clones, some missing. The sample yields some 150,000 clones, around nine tenths seen once. Here the sequenced sample was peripheral blood, taken 28 days after the second AZD1222 dose. The origin of the receptors is an adult who received the AZD1222 COVID-19 vaccine.

The genes are TRBV4-1 and TRBJ2-2; 7 nucleotides line up with TRBD1. The CDR3 is 14 amino acids. The germline V gene has CDR1 MGHRA and CDR2 YSYEKL. With 7 bases clipped from V and 4 bases from J, the junction kept 6 bases outside the gene matches. In DNA form, the CDR3 reads TGCGCCAGCAACAGGGGTTTGGGCACCGGGGAGCTGTTTTTT. Protein sequence: CASNRGLGTGELFF.

This chain connects TRBV7-2 to TRBJ2-1, with D possibly TRBD1 on 6 matching bases. This CDR3 is built from 14 residues. Germline values: CDR1 SGHTA, CDR2 FQGNSA. The V gene lost 0 bases and the J gene lost 4 bases, with 7 bases spanning the gap. The CDR3 is CASSLAGGYNEQFF. Here the CDR3 DNA reads TGTGCCAGCAGCTTAGCAGGGGGATACAATGAGCAGTTCTTC. The full variable domain, rest sourced from reference TRBV7-2 and TRBJ2-1, is GAGVSQSPSNKVTEKGKDVELRCDPISGHTALYWYRQSLGQGLEFLIYFQGNSAPDKSGLPSDRFSAERTGGSVSTLTIQRTQQEDSAVYLCASSLAGGYNEQFFGPGTRLTVL.

The rearrangement uses TRBV5-1 and TRBJ2-7, with a possible D match to TRBD2 (7 bases). The CDR3 consists of 18 residues. The ends were cut back, 3 bases at V and 4 bases at J, with 26 bases in the middle. Germline V gene data show CDR1 as SGHRS and CDR2 as YFSETQ. The CDR3 DNA is TGCGCCAGCAGCTACCACCCCGGGGGGACAAACTATAATTACGAGCAGTACTTC. It specifies CASSYHPGGTNYNYEQYF.

This chain uses TRBV5-4 with TRBJ2-5, with D possibly being TRBD2 (6 bases). Trimming cost V 4 bases and J 0 bases, with 10 bases left between them. The CDR3 has 14 amino acids. Looked up from germline, CDR1 is SGHNT and CDR2 is YYREEE (reference sequence). CDR3 DNA sequence: TGTGCCAGCAGCCCCGCGGGGTACCAAGAGACCCAGTACTTC. It encodes CASSPAGYQETQYF.

As to this clone: A read error may account for a junction end that differs from germline. This chain links TRBV6-2 or TRBV6-3 with TRBJ2-2; TRBD2 matches 9 bases. Germline lookup yields CDR1 MNHEY and CDR2 SVGEGT. The CDR3 has 18 residues. The CDR3 DNA reads TGTGCCAGTAGTTCCAACCCCGGACTAGCGAAAGTGACCGGGGAGCTGTTTTTT. This encodes CASSSNPGLAKVTGELFF.

CDR3 coding DNA: TGCGCCAGCAGTCACACCCCCCCCCGGACACCTACTGAAGCTTTCTTT. It encodes CASSHTPPRTPTEAFF. The chain has TRBV23-1 and TRBJ1-1, with D perhaps matching TRBD1 (5 bases). TRBV23-1 is an open reading frame whose function is uncertain. The V and J ends lost 3 bases and 5 bases respectively, with 19 bases between them. CDR3 size: 16 residues.

The chain joins TRBV3-1 (or the pseudogene TRBV3-2) to TRBJ2-5; no definite D call. Germline-derived CDR1 and CDR2 are LGHDT and YNNKEL (reference sequence). Trimming took off 1 base at V and 2 bases at J, with 5 bases between the two ends. CDR3 length equals 13 residues. The CDR3 is CASSQGRQETQYF. CDR3 DNA sequence: TGTGCCAGCAGCCAAGGGAGACAAGAGACCCAGTACTTC.

This rearrangement joins TRBV10-3 to TRBJ1-5; D is ambiguous. This CDR3 is 12 amino acids long. In germline, CDR1 is ENHRY, CDR2 SYGVKD. The V end lost 10 bases, the J end lost 2 bases, and 9 bases lay between the germline ends. CDR3 sequence (DNA): TGTGCCACAACCGAGGGCAATCAGCCCCAGCATTTT. Translated, it gives CATTEGNQPQHF.

The V gene is TRBV5-1, the J gene TRBJ1-3; D perhaps matches TRBD1 (6 bases). Trimming pared 0 bases from V and 7 bases from J, leaving 8 bases between. In germline, CDR1 is SGHRS, CDR2 YFSETQ. This CDR3 region has 13 residues. The CDR3 coding sequence is TGCGCCAGCAGCTTGGAGGGGGTGAACACCATATATTTT. Translating gives CASSLEGVNTIYF. The full variable domain, in which reference TRBV5-1 and TRBJ1-3 provide the parts outside the CDR3, is KAGVTQTPRYLIKTRGQQVTLSCSPISGHRSVSWYQQTPGQGLQFLFEYFSETQRNKGNFPGRFSGRQFSNSRSEMNVSTLELGDSALYLCASSLEGVNTIYFGEGSWLTVV.

The chain is built from TRBV10-3 and TRBJ2-7; 8 bases line up with TRBD1. The CDR3 sequence is 14 residues long. Germline CDR1 and CDR2: ENHRY and SYGVKD. J was trimmed by 2 bases and V by 6 bases; bases with no gene match: 6. In DNA, the CDR3 is TGTGCCATCAGGGGGACAGGCCCTCCCTACGAGCAGTACTTC. As protein: CAIRGTGPPYEQYF.

The V call is TRBV28, the J call TRBJ1-2; a weak D match, TRBD1 (6 bases). Trimming removed 5 bases from V and 1 base from J, with 11 bases in between. The CDR3 totals 14 residues. Germline loops: CDR1 MDHEN, CDR2 SYDVKM. The DNA for the CDR3 is TGTGCCAGCAGTCCCTTCAGGGGTAACTATGGCTACACCTTC. Translation: CASSPFRGNYGYTF.

The chain uses TRBV7-2 and TRBJ1-3; D gene unclear. V was cut by 5 bases and J by 2 bases, with 7 bases left in between. The CDR3 consists of 13 residues. The germline gives CDR1 SGHTA, CDR2 FQGNSA. CDR3 nucleotide sequence: TGTGCCAGCAGCCCTGCAACTGGAAACACCATATATTTT. This codes for CASSPATGNTIYF. Supplemented by reference TRBV7-2 and TRBJ1-3, the full variable domain reads GAGVSQSPSNKVTEKGKDVELRCDPISGHTALYWYRQSLGQGLEFLIYFQGNSAPDKSGLPSDRFSAERTGGSVSTLTIQRTQQEDSAVYLCASSPATGNTIYFGEGSWLTVV.

The chain joins TRBV7-2 to TRBJ1-2; the D is unclear. CDR3 length equals 16 residues. Per the germline V gene, CDR1 is SGHTA and CDR2 is FQGNSA. V lost 1 base, J lost 2 bases, and 14 bases lay in between. The chain's CDR3 is CASSLGALMGNYGYTF. In nucleotides, the CDR3 is TGTGCCAGCAGCTTAGGGGCTCTTATGGGAAACTATGGCTACACCTTC.

J is TRBJ2-1 and V is TRBV19; D is perhaps TRBD1 (6 bases). CDR3 size: 16 residues. The V gene's germline CDR1 is LNHDA and CDR2 SQIVND (reference sequence). V lost 9 bases, J lost 3 bases, and 21 bases lay in between. The DNA of the CDR3 is TGTGCCAGCTGCGGAACAGAGGGACACGACTACAATGAGCAGTTCTTC. This sequence encodes CASCGTEGHDYNEQFF. Full variable domain (outside the CDR3, taken from reference TRBV19 and TRBJ2-1): DGGITQSPKYLFRKEGQNVTLSCEQNLNHDAMYWYRQDPGQGLRLIYYSQIVNDFQKGDIAEGYSVSREKKESFPLTVTSAQKNPTAFYLCASCGTEGHDYNEQFFGPGTRLTVL.

The rearrangement links TRBV19 to TRBJ2-1; the D gene is possibly TRBD2 (7 bases). V was cut by 5 bases and J by 3 bases, with 14 bases left in between. Germline V gives CDR1 LNHDA, CDR2 SQIVND (reference sequence). There are 15 residues in the CDR3. CDR3 residues: CASSSGGQIYNEQFF. The CDR3 DNA reads as TGTGCCAGTAGTTCCGGGGGGCAGATCTACAATGAGCAGTTCTTC.

V is TRBV2 and J is TRBJ2-7, with D perhaps TRBD1 or TRBD2 (6 bases each). Germline CDR1 is SNHLY and CDR2 is FYNNEI. CDR3 length: 12 amino acids. The CDR3 here is CALGGQTYEQYF. CDR3 DNA: TGTGCATTAGGGGGGCAAACCTACGAGCAGTACTTC.

The gene calls are TRBV30 and TRBJ2-5; D remains unclear. The V end lost 1 base, the J end lost 5 bases, and 11 bases lay between the germline ends. The germline CDR1 and CDR2 sequences are GTSNPN and SVGIG (reference sequence). The CDR3 is 13 residues long. The CDR3 DNA reads as TGTGCCTGGAGTGGAGGATCTGGGGAGACCCAGTACTTC. It translates to CAWSGGSGETQYF.

The chain recombines TRBV5-1 with TRBJ1-2; no firm D call. Germline CDR1 is SGHRS and CDR2 is YFSETQ. V lost 4 bases, J lost 4 bases, and 20 bases lay in between. The length of the CDR3 is 16 residues. The CDR3: CASSRSPDSEIYGYTF. Written as DNA, the CDR3 is TGCGCCAGCAGCCGTTCTCCGGACTCCGAAATCTATGGCTACACCTTC. The full variable domain, in which reference TRBV5-1 and TRBJ1-2 provide the parts outside the CDR3, is KAGVTQTPRYLIKTRGQQVTLSCSPISGHRSVSWYQQTPGQGLQFLFEYFSETQRNKGNFPGRFSGRQFSNSRSEMNVSTLELGDSALYLCASSRSPDSEIYGYTFGSGTRLTVV.

The V gene is TRBV7-2, the J gene TRBJ2-5, with a possible D match to TRBD1 (6 bases). This CDR3 spans 16 amino acids. Per germline, CDR1 SGHTA and CDR2 FQGNSA. V was pared by 2 bases and J by 5 bases, with 18 bases between. The CDR3 region is CASSLFDRIFAETQYF. The CDR3, as DNA: TGTGCCAGCAGCTTATTCGACAGGATTTTTGCGGAGACCCAGTACTTC.

This chain connects TRBV6-5 to TRBJ1-1, with a tentative D call TRBD1 (5 bases). V was cut by 2 bases and J by 7 bases, with 20 bases left in between. This CDR3 spans 16 amino acids. The germline CDR1 and CDR2 sequences are MNHEY and SVGAGI. The CDR3 coding sequence is TGTGCCAGCAGTTACAGATTACAGGCCGTCGGCGTTGAAGCTTTCTTT. Translated: CASSYRLQAVGVEAFF.

This chain connects TRBV5-4 to TRBJ1-2, with D perhaps matching TRBD1 (5 bases). The CDR3 is 16 amino acids. Germline lookup yields CDR1 SGHNT and CDR2 YYREEE (reference sequence). Trimming took 4 bases from V and 6 from J, leaving 22 bases between them. CDR3 DNA sequence: TGTGCCAGCAGCCTGGTGCCCGGGACTCAATGGGATGGCTACACCTTC. Translated: CASSLVPGTQWDGYTF.

This sequence joins TRBV14 and TRBJ1-2, with no clear D. The CDR3 sequence is 14 residues long. Germline CDR1 SGHDN, CDR2 FVKESK. V was shortened by 1 base and J by 1 base, with 7 bases between the two germline ends. The CDR3 DNA follows: TGTGCCAGCAGCCAAGCTACAGTTAACTATGGCTACACCTTC. This gives the protein CASSQATVNYGYTF.

The rearrangement links TRBV5-1 to TRBJ1-1; D may be TRBD1 (5 bases). Germline V gene data show CDR1 as SGHRS and CDR2 as YFSETQ. With 3 bases removed from V and 3 bases from J, the gap between germline ends came to 15 bases. The CDR3 is 15 residues long. Written as DNA, the CDR3 is TGCGCCAGCAGCTGGGCACAGGCTGGGGACACTGAAGCTTTCTTT. Translation gives CASSWAQAGDTEAFF.

The CDR3 sequence is CASSLAGTNYGYTF. The DNA of the CDR3 is TGTGCCAGCAGCTTGGCAGGGACTAACTATGGCTACACCTTC. The chain couples TRBV7-9 to TRBJ1-2; D may be TRBD1 (5 bases). Looked up from germline, CDR1 is SEHNR and CDR2 is FQNEAQ (reference sequence). The CDR3 sequence is 14 residues long. Trimming cost V 3 bases and J 0 bases, with 8 bases left between them.

CDR3 residues: CASSLDNQPQHF. The CDR3 coding sequence is TGTGCCAGCAGCTTGGACAATCAGCCCCAGCATTTT. The gene calls are TRBV5-5 and TRBJ1-5; no definite D call. Germline CDR1 is SGHKS and CDR2 is YYEKEE (reference sequence). V dropped 0 bases and J dropped 3 bases, with 1 base sitting between them. CDR3 length equals 12 residues.

V usage is TRBV5-4 and J usage is TRBJ2-1; possible D gene TRBD2, 6 bases. This CDR3 spans 19 amino acids. CDR1 is SGHNT and CDR2 is YYREEE in the germline V gene (reference sequence). V was pared by 4 bases and J by 8 bases, with 31 bases between. CDR3 sequence: CASSRTARVRGASWDEQFF. The CDR3 DNA follows: TGTGCCAGCAGCCGTACGGCACGGGTGCGGGGAGCCTCTTGGGATGAGCAGTTCTTC.

The rearrangement uses TRBV9 and TRBJ1-2; unclear D gene. The CDR3 runs 14 residues. V was clipped by 0 bases and J by 2 bases, with 8 bases between them. The germline gives CDR1 SGDLS, CDR2 YYNGEE. CDR3 sequence reads: CASSVDRENYGYTF. CDR3 nucleotides: TGTGCCAGCAGCGTAGATCGGGAAAACTATGGCTACACCTTC.

This chain links TRBV4-1 with TRBJ2-7, with unresolved D. The CDR3 loop spans 16 amino acids. The V gene lost 4 bases and the J gene lost 4 bases, with 20 bases spanning the gap. The germline V gene encodes CDR1 MGHRA and CDR2 YSYEKL. CDR3 bases: TGCGCCAGCAGCCCTCAGGAACAGTTCCTAGGGTACGAGCAGTACTTC. Translating it yields CASSPQEQFLGYEQYF.

The chain joins TRBV3-1 (or the pseudogene TRBV3-2) to TRBJ2-7; D possibly corresponds to TRBD2 (6 bases). Per germline, CDR1 LGHDT and CDR2 YNNKEL (reference sequence). The CDR3 is 12 amino acids. Trimming left V 4 bases short and J 6 bases short, with 10 bases between. The CDR3 region is CASSPTGGEQYF. The DNA of the CDR3 is TGTGCCAGCAGCCCGACCGGGGGCGAGCAGTACTTC.

As DNA, the CDR3 is TGTGCCAGCAGCGTAGAAGGAGGCCCCTACGAGCAGTACTTC. It codes for CASSVEGGPYEQYF. The chain employs TRBV9 and TRBJ2-7; a weak D match, TRBD2 (5 bases). The CDR3 has 14 amino acids. V lost 0 bases, J lost 2 bases, and 9 bases lay in between. CDR1 SGDLS and CDR2 YYNGEE come from the germline V gene. Filled out from reference TRBV9 and TRBJ2-7, the complete variable domain reads DSGVTQTPKHLITATGQRVTLRCSPRSGDLSVYWYQQSLDQGLQFLIQYYNGEERAKGNILERFSAQQFPDLHSELNLSSLELGDSALYFCASSVEGGPYEQYFGPGTRLTVT.

The chain couples TRBV7-9 to TRBJ1-4; D perhaps matches TRBD1 (5 bases). Germline-derived CDR1 and CDR2 are SEHNR and FQNEAQ (reference sequence). This CDR3 contains 15 residues. The V and J ends lost 1 base and 7 bases respectively, with 13 bases between them. The chain's CDR3 is CASSLGRQGGEKLFF. The CDR3 DNA reads as TGTGCCAGCAGCTTAGGAAGGCAGGGAGGTGAAAAACTGTTTTTT.